This TCR beta chain appears in the sequencing data of a study of T cells in Graves' hyperthyroidism and ophthalmopathy. Study context: At initial diagnosis, before any treatment had begun, peripheral blood was obtained.

Regarding the study as a whole: Stable hyperthyroidism was separated from ophthalmopathy by a model based on 13 V-J features. Ophthalmopathy was identified by the model a median about 6 months ahead of onset.

RNA transcripts gave rise to amplified TCR beta CDR3 regions. Researchers ran a first-round RT-PCR on the TCR CDR3 using the HTBI primer set. MiXCR was run by TCRdb on the multiplex PCR reads, yielding one entry per CDR3 protein. This sample has approximately 380,000 distinct CDR3 sequences, with around 20% found just once. This CDR3 comprises 14 residues. The germline V gene has CDR1 SGHRS and CDR2 YFSETQ. The V gene lost 4 bases and the J gene lost 2 bases, with 10 bases spanning the gap. This clonotype was seen more than once but under ten times. Antigen unknown. This clonotype was sampled from a man aged 18 to 35 with Graves' ophthalmopathy. The material sequenced was blood. The chain combines TRBV5-1 with TRBJ2-1, with D perhaps TRBD1 (6 bases). Here the CDR3 reads CASSRDTTYNEQFF. Here the CDR3 DNA reads TGCGCCAGCAGCCGGGACACTACCTACAATGAGCAGTTCTTC.